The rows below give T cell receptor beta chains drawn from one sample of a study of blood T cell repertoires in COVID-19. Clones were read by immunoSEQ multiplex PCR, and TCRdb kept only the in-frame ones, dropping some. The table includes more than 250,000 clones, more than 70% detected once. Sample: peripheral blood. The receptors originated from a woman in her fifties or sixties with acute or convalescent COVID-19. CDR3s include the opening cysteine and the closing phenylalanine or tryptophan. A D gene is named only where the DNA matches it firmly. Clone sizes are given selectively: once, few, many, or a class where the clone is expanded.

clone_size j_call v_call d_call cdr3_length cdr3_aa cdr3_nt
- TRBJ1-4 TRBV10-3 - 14 CAIRPATGNEKLFF TGTGCCATCAGGCCAGCCACAGGGAATGAAAAACTGTTTTTT
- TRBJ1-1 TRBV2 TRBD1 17 CATLPSGTGLSHTEAFF TGTGCCACCTTACCCTCGGGGACAGGGTTAAGTCACACTGAAGCTTTCTTT
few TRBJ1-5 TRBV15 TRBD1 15 CATSRGDREYQPQHF TGTGCCACCAGCAGGGGGGACAGGGAGTATCAGCCCCAGCATTTT
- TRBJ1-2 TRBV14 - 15 CASSQVPMWSYGYTF TGTGCCAGCAGCCAAGTCCCGATGTGGAGCTATGGCTACACCTTC
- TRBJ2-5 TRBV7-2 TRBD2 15 CASSLGREGLETQYF TGTGCCAGCAGCTTAGGTCGGGAGGGCCTGGAGACCCAGTACTTC
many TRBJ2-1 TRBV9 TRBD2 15 CASSALAGDNNEQFF TGTGCCAGCAGCGCCCTAGCGGGGGATAACAATGAGCAGTTCTTC
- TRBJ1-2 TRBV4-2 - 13 CASSQDLQRGYTF TGTGCCAGCAGCCAAGACCTCCAGCGAGGCTACACCTTC
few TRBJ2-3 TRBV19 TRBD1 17 CASSLTGDRVSTDTQYF TGTGCCAGTAGCCTGACAGGGGATCGTGTTAGCACAGATACGCAGTATTTT
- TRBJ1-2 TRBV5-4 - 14 CASSLTLADYGYTF TGTGCCAGCAGCTTGACCCTAGCGGACTATGGCTACACCTTC
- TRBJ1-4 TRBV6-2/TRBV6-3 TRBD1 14 CASSLGTGDEKLFF TGTGCCAGCAGTTTGGGGACAGGGGATGAAAAACTGTTTTTT
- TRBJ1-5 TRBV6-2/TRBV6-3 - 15 CASSPEGVGNQPQHF TGTGCCAGCAGCCCCGAGGGAGTGGGCAATCAGCCCCAGCATTTT
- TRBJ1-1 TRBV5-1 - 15 CASSSGQGTNTEAFF TGCGCCAGCAGCTCTGGGCAGGGAACGAACACTGAAGCTTTCTTT
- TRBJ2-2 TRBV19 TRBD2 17 CASSRLAGPVNTGELFF TGTGCCAGTAGCAGACTAGCGGGTCCGGTGAACACCGGGGAGCTGTTTTTT
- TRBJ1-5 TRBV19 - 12 CASNQGGQPQHF TGTGCCAGTAATCAAGGAGGGCAGCCCCAGCATTTT
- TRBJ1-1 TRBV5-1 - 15 CASSIGQTPNTEAFF TGCGCCAGCAGCATTGGACAGACGCCGAACACTGAAGCTTTCTTT
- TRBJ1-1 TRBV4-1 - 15 CASSSRSLMNTEAFF TGCGCCAGCAGCTCTAGATCCCTCATGAACACTGAAGCTTTCTTT
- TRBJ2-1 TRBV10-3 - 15 CAISESAGDNNEQFF TGTGCCATCAGTGAGTCGGCAGGGGACAACAATGAGCAGTTCTTC
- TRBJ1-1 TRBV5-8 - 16 CASSLVRLLADTEAFF TGTGCCAGCAGCTTGGTCAGACTCCTTGCGGACACTGAAGCTTTCTTT
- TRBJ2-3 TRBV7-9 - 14 CASRVTGTTDTQYF TGTGCCAGCAGGGTTACAGGGACAACAGATACGCAGTATTTT
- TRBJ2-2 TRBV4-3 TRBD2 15 CASSLTSGRPGELFF TGCGCCAGCAGCCTTACTAGCGGGCGGCCCGGGGAGCTGTTTTTT
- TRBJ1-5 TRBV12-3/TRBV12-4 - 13 CASSQLAGTPQHF TGTGCCAGCAGTCAACTAGCGGGAACGCCCCAGCATTTT
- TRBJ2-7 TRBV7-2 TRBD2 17 CASSLVAAGALTYEQYF TGTGCCAGCAGCTTAGTAGCAGCGGGAGCCCTAACCTACGAGCAGTACTTC
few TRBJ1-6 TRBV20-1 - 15 CSASLTGSDNSPLHF TGCAGTGCTAGTCTAACAGGGTCGGATAATTCACCCCTCCACTTT
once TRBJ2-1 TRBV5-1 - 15 CASGVGPEAYNEQFF TGCGCCAGCGGTGTGGGCCCGGAGGCCTACAATGAGCAGTTCTTC
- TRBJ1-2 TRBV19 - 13 CAVQETVLYGYTF TGTGCCGTCCAAGAAACAGTCCTCTATGGCTACACCTTC
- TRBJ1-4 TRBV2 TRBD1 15 CASSELGQPNEKLFF TGTGCCAGCAGCGAACTGGGACAGCCTAATGAAAAACTGTTTTTT
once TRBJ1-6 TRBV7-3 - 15 CASSLRGGSDSPLHF TGTGCCAGCAGCTTAAGAGGGGGTTCGGATTCACCCCTCCACTTT
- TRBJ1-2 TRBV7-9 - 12 CASSRAVVGYTF TGTGCCAGCAGTCGCGCCGTTGTTGGCTACACCTTC
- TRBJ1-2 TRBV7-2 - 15 CASSYSGAANYGYTF TGTGCCAGCAGTTATTCAGGGGCAGCTAACTATGGCTACACCTTC
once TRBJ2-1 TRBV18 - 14 CASSPPQGLNEQFF TGTGCCAGCTCACCACCACAGGGTTTGAATGAGCAGTTCTTC
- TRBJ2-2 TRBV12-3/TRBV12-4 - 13 CASSPGNTGELFF TGTGCCAGCAGCCCAGGGAACACCGGGGAGCTGTTTTTT
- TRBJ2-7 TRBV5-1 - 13 CASSLRQANEQYF TGCGCCAGCAGCTTGAGACAGGCCAACGAGCAGTACTTC
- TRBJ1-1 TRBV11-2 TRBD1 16 CASSVGSRDRDTEAFF TGTGCCAGCAGCGTAGGGAGCAGGGACAGGGACACTGAAGCTTTCTTT
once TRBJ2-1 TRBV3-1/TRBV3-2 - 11 CASSFADEQFF TGTGCCAGCAGTTTCGCGGATGAGCAGTTCTTC
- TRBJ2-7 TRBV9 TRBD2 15 CASSGTSFSINEQYF TGTGCCAGCAGCGGGACTAGCTTCAGCATCAACGAGCAGTACTTC
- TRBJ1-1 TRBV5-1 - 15 CASSPHGGMLSEAFF TGCGCCAGCAGCCCACACGGGGGGATGCTCTCTGAAGCTTTCTTT
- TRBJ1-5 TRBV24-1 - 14 CATSDAGREQPQHF TGTGCCACCAGTGATGCCGGACGGGAGCAGCCCCAGCATTTT
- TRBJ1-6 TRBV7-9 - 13 CASSLASRSPLHF TGTGCCAGCAGCTTAGCTTCCCGGTCACCCCTCCACTTT
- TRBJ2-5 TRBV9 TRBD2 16 CASSTTSGGPQETQYF TGTGCCAGCAGCACAACTAGCGGGGGGCCCCAAGAGACCCAGTACTTC
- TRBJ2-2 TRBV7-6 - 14 CASRPDTNTGELFF TGTGCCAGCAGACCCGACACGAACACCGGGGAGCTGTTTTTT
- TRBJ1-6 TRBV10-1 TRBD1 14 CASSPGQGNSPLHF TGCGCCAGCAGTCCGGGACAGGGGAATTCACCCCTCCACTTT
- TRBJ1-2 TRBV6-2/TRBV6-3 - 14 CASSPGMAYYGYTF TGTGCCAGCAGTCCAGGGATGGCTTACTATGGCTACACCTTC
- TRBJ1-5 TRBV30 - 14 CAWSRTDSNQPQHF TGTGCCTGGAGTCGGACAGATAGCAATCAGCCCCAGCATTTT
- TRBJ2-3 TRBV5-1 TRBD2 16 CASSLALAGRTDTQYF TGCGCCAGCAGCTTGGCGCTAGCGGGGCGCACAGATACGCAGTATTTT
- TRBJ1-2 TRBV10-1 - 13 CASSPGVYYGYTF TGCGCCAGCTCTCCAGGGGTGTACTATGGCTACACCTTC
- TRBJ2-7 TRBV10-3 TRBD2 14 CATGTSGNVYEQYF TGTGCCACCGGGACTAGCGGAAACGTCTACGAGCAGTACTTC
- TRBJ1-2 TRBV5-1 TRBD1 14 CASSTGQPNYGYTF TGCGCCAGCAGCACGGGACAGCCTAACTATGGCTACACCTTC
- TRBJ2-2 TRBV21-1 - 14 CASTRDWNTGELFF TGTGCCAGCACCCGGGACTGGAACACCGGGGAGCTGTTTTTT
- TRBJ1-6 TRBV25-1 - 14 CASSETLWESPLHF TGTGCCAGCAGTGAGACGCTGTGGGAGTCACCCCTCCACTTT
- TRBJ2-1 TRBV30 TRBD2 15 CAWREAGGPVHEQFF TGTGCCTGGAGGGAAGCGGGAGGGCCCGTCCATGAGCAGTTCTTC
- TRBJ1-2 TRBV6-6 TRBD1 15 CASTLRVGGENGYTF TGTGCCAGCACCCTACGGGTAGGGGGCGAAAATGGCTACACCTTC
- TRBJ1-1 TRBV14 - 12 CASSQVSTEAFF TGTGCCAGCAGCCAAGTGAGCACTGAAGCTTTCTTT
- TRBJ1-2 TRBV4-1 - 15 CASSQQSVGGYGYTF TGCGCCAGCAGCCAGCAAAGCGTAGGAGGCTATGGCTACACCTTC
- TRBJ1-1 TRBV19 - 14 CASRANSLNTEAFF TGTGCCAGTAGAGCCAACTCCTTGAACACTGAAGCTTTCTTT
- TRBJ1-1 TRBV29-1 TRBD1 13 CSVGNRGGTEAFF TGCAGCGTTGGGAACAGGGGAGGCACTGAAGCTTTCTTT
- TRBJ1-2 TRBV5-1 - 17 CASSSGGSVSIPPGYTF TGCGCCAGCAGCTCGGGGGGTTCCGTGTCTATCCCCCCGGGCTACACCTTC
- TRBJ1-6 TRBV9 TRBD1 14 CASSSQGGNSPLHF TGTGCCAGCAGCTCCCAGGGGGGTAATTCACCCCTCCACTTT
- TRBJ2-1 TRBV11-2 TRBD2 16 CASSFLAGGLYNEQFF TGTGCCAGCAGCTTCTTAGCGGGGGGGCTCTACAATGAGCAGTTCTTC
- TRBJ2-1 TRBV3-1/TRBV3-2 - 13 CASTLGSRYEQFF TGTGCCAGCACCCTCGGGAGTAGGTATGAGCAGTTCTTC